A single sample is the source of the 32 T cell receptor beta chains below, sequenced in a study of T cell responses to AZD1222 COVID-19 vaccine (dated by TCRdb to about 2021). The library was made by the immunoSEQ multiplex PCR assay. The table comes from immuneACCESS by way of TCRdb, which keeps in-frame sequences with V and J called. Part of the clones is missing from these tables; in studies checked, under half for an unresolved V gene and the rest for unknown reasons. This sample gives over 200,000 clones in total; around 94% of them show up just once. Of the sample, approximately 1.5% is held by the ten largest clones. The sample's time point label is to be understood as: about 28 days (+/-7) after the second vaccine dose. The sample's treatment or condition label, in plain terms: meningococcal conjugate vaccine given as trial control. The starting material was peripheral blood, obtained 28 days after the second dose of the MenACWY control vaccine. The source is an adult who received the MenACWY meningococcal vaccine as a control.

This clone was recorded once. This CDR3 is CASSTSGSYNEQFF. The CDR3 nucleotides are TGTGCCAGCAGCACTAGCGGGAGCTACAATGAGCAGTTCTTC. This chain uses TRBV11-1 with TRBJ2-1, with 11 bases matching TRBD2. The germline V gene encodes CDR1 SGHAT and CDR2 FQDESV (reference sequence). The CDR3 totals 14 residues. V gave up 5 bases and J gave up 3 bases; unmatched junction bases: 0.

The V gene is TRBV19, the J gene TRBJ2-3; 11 positions match TRBD2. CDR3 length equals 15 residues. CDR1 and CDR2 from the germline V gene are LNHDA and SQIVND (reference sequence). The V segment lost 5 bases and the J segment 3 bases; nucleotides outside the gene matches: 4. This CDR3 reads CASSVIAGGTDTQYF. The DNA for the CDR3 is TGTGCCAGTAGTGTAATAGCGGGGGGGACAGATACGCAGTATTTT.

The rearrangement uses TRBV7-2 and TRBJ1-1, with D unresolved. The CDR3 has 12 amino acids. Germline CDR1 and CDR2: SGHTA and FQGNSA. The V and J ends lost 5 bases and 1 base respectively, with 5 bases between them. In DNA, the CDR3 is TGTGCCAGCAGCCCTGCGAACACTGAAGCTTTCTTT. Translating it yields CASSPANTEAFF. The full variable domain, with the rest looked up from reference TRBV7-2 and TRBJ1-1, is GAGVSQSPSNKVTEKGKDVELRCDPISGHTALYWYRQSLGQGLEFLIYFQGNSAPDKSGLPSDRFSAERTGGSVSTLTIQRTQQEDSAVYLCASSPANTEAFFGQGTRLTVV.

V usage is TRBV6-5 and J usage is TRBJ1-6; D is perhaps TRBD1 (6 bases). Germline V lookup: CDR1 MNHEY, CDR2 SVGAGI. The CDR3 runs to 15 residues. Trimming removed 0 bases from V and 6 bases from J, with 9 bases in between. This CDR3 is CASSYSRQVNSPLHF. The CDR3 DNA follows: TGTGCCAGCAGTTACTCGAGACAGGTTAATTCACCCCTCCACTTT.

The gene calls are TRBV30 and TRBJ1-3; D is perhaps TRBD1 (6 bases). Germline assignment: CDR1 GTSNPN and CDR2 SVGIG (reference sequence). The CDR3 is made up of 14 amino acids. V shed 4 bases and J shed 1 base, with 11 bases lying between them. CDR3 nucleotides: TGTGCCTGGACGCGAGGGGGGTCTGGAAACACCATATATTTT. Translation: CAWTRGGSGNTIYF.

The CDR3, as DNA: TGTGCCATCAGTGACAGGGGTTCGGGGAACACTGAAGCTTTCTTT. This encodes CAISDRGSGNTEAFF. V usage is TRBV10-3 and J usage is TRBJ1-1; possibly TRBD1 for D (6 bases). Between the trimmed V and J ends, which lost 3 bases and 1 base, there was a span of 12 bases. This CDR3 is 15 amino acids long. Germline CDR1 ENHRY, CDR2 SYGVKD.

Comments on this clone: The sample contains more than one DNA sequence encoding this CDR3. The chain has TRBV3-1 (or the pseudogene TRBV3-2) and TRBJ2-3, with D possibly TRBD2 on 6 matching bases. V was cut by 4 bases and J by 12 bases, with 11 bases left in between. Per the germline V gene, CDR1 is LGHDT and CDR2 is YNNKEL (reference sequence). The CDR3 has 11 residues. In DNA form, the CDR3 reads TGTGCCAGCAGCCTAACGGGGACTCAGTATTTT. This translates into CASSLTGTQYF.

The rearrangement links TRBV3-1 (or the pseudogene TRBV3-2) to TRBJ1-5; TRBD1 matches 8 bases. The trim removed 1 base at V and 7 bases at J, leaving 3 bases unmatched. The CDR3 runs to 14 residues. CDR1 and CDR2 from the germline V gene are LGHDT and YNNKEL (reference sequence). CDR3 region: CASSQAGGGQPQHF. In DNA form, the CDR3 reads TGTGCCAGCAGCCAAGCAGGGGGCGGCCAGCCCCAGCATTTT.

V usage is TRBV4-1 and J usage is TRBJ2-7, with 7 bases lining up with TRBD2. This CDR3 region has 18 residues. CDR1 and CDR2 (germline): MGHRA, YSYEKL. Trimming took 0 bases from V and 2 from J; bases not matched to a gene: 13. The CDR3 loop is CASSQEPQSTAGTYEQYF. The CDR3 DNA reads as TGCGCCAGCAGCCAAGAGCCCCAATCTACAGCGGGAACCTACGAGCAGTACTTC.

This sequence joins TRBV6-2 or TRBV6-3 and TRBJ2-1; D is perhaps TRBD1 (5 bases). The CDR3 sequence is 15 residues long. V was clipped by 0 bases and J by 5 bases, with 11 bases between them. Germline CDR1 is MNHEY and CDR2 is SVGEGT. The CDR3 bases are TGTGCCAGCAGTTACTCGGAGCAGGGCGACAATGAGCAGTTCTTC. Translating gives CASSYSEQGDNEQFF.

The chain has TRBV30 and TRBJ1-5; the D is unclear. This CDR3 spans 12 amino acids. The germline V gene encodes CDR1 GTSNPN and CDR2 SVGIG (reference sequence). Trimming removed 0 bases at V and 4 bases at J, with 4 bases between. CDR3 loop: CAWSVPNQPQHF. DNA for the CDR3: TGTGCCTGGAGTGTCCCGAATCAGCCCCAGCATTTT.

This clone was recorded once. The chain combines TRBV7-2 with TRBJ2-5; D unclear. The V gene's germline CDR1 is SGHTA and CDR2 FQGNSA. The CDR3 is 13 amino acids. V was pared by 5 bases and J by 1 base, with 8 bases between. In DNA, the CDR3 is TGTGCCAGCAGCACGAGCCCCCAAGAGACCCAGTACTTC. As protein: CASSTSPQETQYF.

Points on this clone: This CDR3 is also generated by other DNA sequences in the sample. The rearrangement joins TRBV7-9 to TRBJ1-5; D is possibly TRBD1 (5 bases). This CDR3 is built from 12 residues. Germline V lookup: CDR1 SEHNR, CDR2 FQNEAQ (reference sequence). Trimming took off 3 bases at V and 5 bases at J, with 5 bases between the two ends. This CDR3 is CASSLGDQPQHF. In nucleotides, the CDR3 is TGTGCCAGCAGCTTGGGGGATCAGCCCCAGCATTTT.

The CDR3 protein is CAWRATGSGNTIYF. CDR3 bases: TGTGCCTGGAGAGCCACCGGCTCTGGAAACACCATATATTTT. The chain links TRBV30 to TRBJ1-3; D call uncertain. Between the trimmed V and J ends, which lost 3 bases and 0 bases, there was a span of 9 bases. Per germline, CDR1 GTSNPN and CDR2 SVGIG (reference sequence). This CDR3 is built from 14 residues.

The chain couples TRBV13 to TRBJ1-3; no clear D. Between the trimmed V and J ends, which lost 4 bases and 0 bases, there was a span of 4 bases. Germline CDR1 PRHDT, CDR2 FYEKMQ (reference sequence). The CDR3 runs 13 residues. This CDR3 reads CASSSISGNTIYF. The CDR3 bases are TGTGCCAGCAGCTCAATCTCTGGAAACACCATATATTTT.

The chain uses TRBV4-2 and TRBJ1-1; possible D gene TRBD1, 5 bases. Germline V gene data show CDR1 as LGHNA and CDR2 as YNFKEQ. V lost 0 bases to trimming and J lost 6 bases, with 8 bases between them. CDR3 length equals 13 residues. For the CDR3, the DNA is TGTGCCAGCAGCCAAGAATCGGGGGCTGAAGCTTTCTTT. Translated: CASSQESGAEAFF.

The chain couples TRBV30 to TRBJ1-2; possible D gene TRBD1, 5 bases. From germline, CDR1 is GTSNPN and CDR2 SVGIG (reference sequence). This CDR3 has 16 amino acids. V lost 3 bases and J lost 3, with 20 bases in between. CDR3 residues: CAWRPPQPGGYYGYTF. DNA of the CDR3: TGTGCCTGGAGACCCCCCCAACCTGGGGGATACTATGGCTACACCTTC.

The chain employs TRBV6-5 and TRBJ2-7, with no clear D. The CDR3 is 13 amino acids. Germline CDR1 MNHEY, CDR2 SVGAGI. V lost 0 bases to trimming and J lost 2 bases, with 5 bases between them. CDR3 DNA: TGTGCCAGCAGTTACTCCCGGACCTACGAGCAGTACTTC. Its translation is CASSYSRTYEQYF.

The gene calls are TRBV6-5 and TRBJ2-7; D remains ambiguous. V gave up 4 bases and J gave up 2 bases, with 9 bases separating them. The germline V gene has CDR1 MNHEY and CDR2 SVGAGI. The CDR3 sequence is 13 residues long. For the CDR3, the DNA is TGTGCCAGCAGTTCCCAGAAAACCTACGAGCAGTACTTC. Translating it yields CASSSQKTYEQYF.

The chain joins TRBV7-9 to TRBJ2-7; D perhaps matches TRBD1 (6 bases). The CDR3 is 12 amino acids. V shed 5 bases and J shed 5 bases, with 10 bases lying between them. The germline gives CDR1 SEHNR, CDR2 FQNEAQ (reference sequence). The CDR3 DNA sequence: TGTGCCAGCAGCCCTCCAGGGGACGAGCAGTACTTC. Its protein is CASSPPGDEQYF.

Many counts were recorded for this clone. This chain uses TRBV9 with TRBJ2-1; 7 nucleotides line up with TRBD1. CDR3 length: 14 residues. V lost 4 bases, J lost 9 bases, and 10 bases stayed unmatched. Germline-derived CDR1 and CDR2 are SGDLS and YYNGEE. The CDR3 DNA reads TGTGCCAGCAGCCCCCGGCAGGGGGATGGTGAGCAGTTCTTC. This codes for CASSPRQGDGEQFF.

The chain combines TRBV19 with TRBJ1-1; no reliable D call. Germline V gene lookup returns CDR1 LNHDA and CDR2 SQIVND (reference sequence). The V end was cut by 7 bases, the J end by 3 bases, with 15 bases between. The CDR3 has 14 amino acids. The CDR3 DNA sequence: TGTGCCAGTACCTCGCCGGGAATGGACACTGAAGCTTTCTTT. Amino acids: CASTSPGMDTEAFF.

The J gene is TRBJ2-5, the V gene TRBV6-4; D gene ambiguous. CDR1 and CDR2 from the germline V gene are MRHNA and SNTAGT. The CDR3 runs to 11 residues. V dropped 5 bases and J dropped 4 bases, with 5 bases sitting between them. The CDR3 reads CASSPSETQYF. CDR3 bases: TGTGCCAGCAGTCCGTCAGAGACCCAGTACTTC.

This clone was recorded only once. The chain joins TRBV10-3 to TRBJ2-2; 11 bases are shared with TRBD2. This CDR3 has 15 residues. Germline CDR1 ENHRY, CDR2 SYGVKD. The trim removed 6 bases at V and 4 bases at J, leaving 4 bases unmatched. The CDR3 loop is CAIRTGTSGTGELFF. The CDR3 bases are TGTGCCATCAGAACCGGGACTAGCGGCACCGGGGAGCTGTTTTTT.

This clone came up a few times. The chain uses TRBV5-1 and TRBJ2-1, with a weak D call TRBD2 (5 bases). Germline CDR1 and CDR2: SGHRS and YFSETQ. The CDR3 has 16 residues. V lost 0 bases and J lost 4, with 14 bases in between. Here the CDR3 reads CASSLAAGLEYNEQFF. In DNA, the CDR3 is TGCGCCAGCAGCTTGGCGGCAGGACTTGAGTACAATGAGCAGTTCTTC.

The chain joins TRBV25-1 to TRBJ1-3; D not resolved. The CDR3 is 12 residues long. CDR1 MGHDK and CDR2 SYGVNS come from the germline V gene. The germline V and J ends were trimmed by 3 bases and 8 bases, with 8 bases remaining between them. As DNA, the CDR3 is TGTGCCAGCAGTGAGGGTCGGTACACCATATATTTT. Translating it yields CASSEGRYTIYF.

Note on this clone: Other DNA sequences from this sample encode an identical CDR3 as well. The chain joins TRBV24-1 to TRBJ1-2; the D is unclear. The CDR3 extends over 11 amino acids. Germline V gene lookup returns CDR1 KGHDR and CDR2 SFDVKD. With 5 bases removed from V and 6 bases from J, the gap between germline ends came to 6 bases. DNA of the CDR3: TGTGCCACCAGTGGCACTAATGGCTACACCTTC. This translates into CATSGTNGYTF.

The chain carries TRBV5-8 and TRBJ1-2, with D possibly matching TRBD1 (6 bases). The CDR3 spans 13 residues. Germline values: CDR1 SGHTS, CDR2 YDEGEE. Deletions cut 2 bases from V and 6 bases from J, with 11 bases between. For the CDR3, the DNA is TGTGCCAGCAGCTTAGGGGGGACGGATGGCTACACCTTC. It is translated as CASSLGGTDGYTF. The full variable domain, with the rest looked up from reference TRBV5-8 and TRBJ1-2, is EAGVTQSPTHLIKTRGQQATLRCSPISGHTSVYWYQQALGLGLQFLLWYDEGEERNRGNFPPRFSGRQFPNYSSELNVNALELEDSALYLCASSLGGTDGYTFGSGTRLTVV.

The genes are TRBV27 and TRBJ1-5; possible D gene TRBD1, 6 bases. The V gene lost 5 bases and the J gene lost 3 bases, with 20 bases spanning the gap. The CDR3 totals 17 residues. CDR1 and CDR2 from the germline V gene are MNHEY and SMNVEV (reference sequence). CDR3 in DNA: TGTGCCAGCAGTCCTACTACAGGGTCGTCCCTCAATCAGCCCCAGCATTTT. Translating gives CASSPTTGSSLNQPQHF.

The count of this clone is one. This rearrangement joins TRBV5-6 to TRBJ2-2, with D hard to call. The germline V gene encodes CDR1 SGHDT and CDR2 YYEEEE. V lost 1 base and J 4 bases, leaving 5 bases between the germline ends. CDR3 length: 13 residues. DNA for the CDR3: TGTGCCAGCAGCTTGCCGGGCACCGGGGAGCTGTTTTTT. This encodes CASSLPGTGELFF.

V is TRBV6-5 and J is TRBJ1-5; tentatively, D is TRBD1 (5 bases). The V and J ends lost 8 bases and 1 base respectively, with 9 bases between them. Germline CDR1 reads MNHEY; CDR2 reads SVGAGI. The CDR3 sequence is 13 residues long. The CDR3 spells CASGRQSNQPQHF. The CDR3 DNA sequence: TGTGCCAGCGGCCGACAGAGCAATCAGCCCCAGCATTTT.

This chain links TRBV18 with TRBJ1-3, with a tentative D call TRBD1 (5 bases). CDR1 is KGHSH, CDR2 LQKENI, per germline. The V end was cut by 3 bases, the J end by 2 bases, with 17 bases between. The CDR3 loop spans 17 amino acids. The CDR3 protein is CASSPLGGGGPGNTIYF. The CDR3 nucleotides are TGTGCCAGCTCACCCCTCGGCGGGGGAGGGCCTGGAAACACCATATATTTT.